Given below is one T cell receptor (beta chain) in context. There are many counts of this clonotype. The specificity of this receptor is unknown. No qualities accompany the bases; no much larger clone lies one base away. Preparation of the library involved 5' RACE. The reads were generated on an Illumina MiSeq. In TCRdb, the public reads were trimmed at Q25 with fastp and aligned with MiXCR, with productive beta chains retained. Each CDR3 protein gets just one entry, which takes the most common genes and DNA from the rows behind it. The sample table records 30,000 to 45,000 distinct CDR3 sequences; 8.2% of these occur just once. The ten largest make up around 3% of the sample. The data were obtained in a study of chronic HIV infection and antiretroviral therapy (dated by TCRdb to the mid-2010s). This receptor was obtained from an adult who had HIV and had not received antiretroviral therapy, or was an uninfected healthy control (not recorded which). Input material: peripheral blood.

This receptor has the CDR3 CASSPTSGSINEQYF. The DNA sequence is as follows: TGTGCCAGCAGTCCGACTAGCGGGAGTATAAACGAGCAGTACTTC. The V gene is TRBV6-1 and the J gene is TRBJ2-7; TRBD2 matches 12 bases in the middle. Reading from cysteine to phenylalanine, the CDR3 counts 15 amino acids. Here the CDR3 DNA is all that survives: 45 bases in frame from base 1. Based on the germline V gene, the CDR1 and CDR2 sequences are MNHNS and SASEGT. V trim: 5 bases; J trim: 5 bases; unmatched bases: 7.